This section outlines one TCR beta chain sequence together with its context. The CDR3 has 15 amino acids. The germline gives CDR1 SGHNT, CDR2 YYREEE (reference sequence). V lost 0 bases and J lost 6, with 15 bases in between. This sample stems from a study of blood T cell repertoires in COVID-19. The method was immunoSEQ multiplex PCR; TCRdb's version includes in-frame clones alone and lacks a portion of them. The data contain under 250,000 clones, 92% of them singletons. The chain uses TRBV5-4 and TRBJ1-2, with a possible D match to TRBD1 (5 bases). This receptor was obtained from a man aged 25-45 years with acute or convalescent COVID-19. The sample consisted of peripheral blood. DNA of the CDR3: TGTGCCAGCAGCTTGGCCGGGGGAGGGCTGAATGGCTACACCTTC. It translates to CASSLAGGGLNGYTF.